This is a list of T cell receptor beta chains from one sample in a study of regulatory T cells in long-lasting Graves disease. TCRdb re-called the multiplex PCR reads through MiXCR, storing one row per CDR3 protein. The sample includes some 350,000 distinct CDR3 sequences, roughly 15% seen only once; the top ten take 20%. This same sample was also taken into another study, of T cells in Graves' hyperthyroidism and ophthalmopathy.

The sample consisted of peripheral blood mononuclear cells (PBMCs), taken at new diagnosis, from a patient treated with antithyroid drugs. The source is a woman aged 18-30 years with Graves disease. CDR3s include the opening cysteine and the closing phenylalanine or tryptophan. A D gene is named only where the DNA matches it firmly. Expanded clones are given a class, and other clones once, few, many or no size at all.

TRBJ1-1 | many | TRBV30 | . | TGTGCCTGGAGTTCTCGGCCCGGCCGAAATGCTGAAGCTTTCTTT | CAWSSRPGRNAEAFF
TRBJ2-7 | . | TRBV9 | TRBD1 | TGTGCCAGCAGCCCACGACAGGGTAACATCTACGAGCAGTACTTC | CASSPRQGNIYEQYF
TRBJ2-1 | many | TRBV18 | TRBD1 | TGTGCCAGCTCAAGGGGACAGGCCACCTACAATGAGCAGTTCTTC | CASSRGQATYNEQFF
TRBJ2-3 | few | TRBV7-2 | TRBD2 | TGTGCCAGCAGCTGGGGGGGACTAGCGGGGGGGGGCACAGATACGCAGTATTTT | CASSWGGLAGGGTDTQYF
TRBJ2-7 | many | TRBV28 | TRBD1 | TGTGCCAGCAGTTTACCACCGGGACAGGGAAACGAGCAGTACTTC | CASSLPPGQGNEQYF
TRBJ2-3 | few | TRBV24-1 | . | TGTGCCACCAGTGATTTGAGGGGGACAGATACGCAGTATTTT | CATSDLRGTDTQYF
TRBJ1-1 | . | TRBV19 | . | TGTGCCAGTAGTAGAAGGACGGCCATAATGAACACTGAAGCTTTCTTT | CASSRRTAIMNTEAFF
TRBJ1-1 | . | TRBV28 | TRBD1 | TGTGCCAGCAGTGAGATCACCTCAGGGGGGGGTTTGTTAGGGGGAACTGAAGCTTTCTTT | CASSEITSGGGLLGGTEAFF
TRBJ2-7 | many | TRBV28 | TRBD1 | TGTGCCAGCACCCTGACCGTGGGGGACAGTCCCTACGAGCAGTACTTC | CASTLTVGDSPYEQYF
TRBJ1-5 | many | TRBV6-1 | . | TGTGCCAGCAGCTCTCAAGTGAATAGCAATCAGCCCCAGCATTTT | CASSSQVNSNQPQHF
TRBJ2-7 | many | TRBV5-6 | . | TGTGCCAGCAGCTTGGGGAGGGGGAAGGAGCAGTACTTC | CASSLGRGKEQYF
TRBJ2-5 | many | TRBV20-1 | TRBD2 | TGCAGTGCTAGTTACCGGGAGGGGACCCAGTACTTC | CSASYREGTQYF
TRBJ2-7 | . | TRBV20-1 | TRBD2 | TGCAGTGCCTTAGGACTAGCGGGGGCCCGTCTCGACGAGCAGTACTTC | CSALGLAGARLDEQYF